The 3 T cell receptor beta chains presented below share a single source sample, sequenced in a study of blood T cell repertoires in COVID-19. This table comes from immunoSEQ multiplex PCR, and its TCRdb copy is limited to in-frame clones, with some not included. The profile covers around 65,000 clones, with more than 75% appearing a single time and approximately 1.6% taken by the ten largest. The specimen sequenced was peripheral blood. These receptor sequences come from a human donor in a cohort sampled during active COVID-19.

The rearrangement joins TRBV19 to TRBJ2-2; D is perhaps TRBD2 (6 bases). Trimming took 5 bases from V and 3 from J, leaving 16 bases between them. The CDR3 is 16 residues long. The germline V gene encodes CDR1 LNHDA and CDR2 SQIVND (reference sequence). Here the CDR3 DNA reads TGTGCCAGTAGTCCCTCCGGGGGTAAATACACCGGGGAGCTGTTTTTT. Its protein product is CASSPSGGKYTGELFF.

The chain employs TRBV10-1 and TRBJ2-2, with 8 bases identical to TRBD2. Looked up from germline, CDR1 is WNHNN and CDR2 is SYGVQD (reference sequence). The CDR3 is 13 residues long. J was trimmed by 6 bases and V by 6 bases; bases with no gene match: 3. CDR3 sequence reads: CASRASGPGELFF. The CDR3 DNA is TGCGCCAGCAGAGCTAGCGGGCCCGGGGAGCTGTTTTTT.

The genes are TRBV28 and TRBJ2-7; 8 bases align to TRBD1. Germline lookup yields CDR1 MDHEN and CDR2 SYDVKM. The CDR3 spans 15 residues. V trimming: 4 bases; J trimming: 0 bases; junction bases outside the gene matches: 5. CDR3: CASSSKDRVSYEQYF. In DNA, the CDR3 is TGTGCCAGCAGTTCGAAGGACAGGGTCTCCTACGAGCAGTACTTC.